The clone carrying this T cell receptor (beta chain) was counted between two and nine times. The antigen is not known. Within the ViraFEST assay, antigen-specific CD4+ T cells underwent expansion with viral peptide pools prior to sequencing. Culture lasted roughly 9 days before CD4+ T cell isolation. The healthy vaccine recipients, who had no prior SARS-CoV-2 infection, showed negative nucleocapsid antibodies. PBMC were cultured at roughly 2.2 million per well with 9 to 10 IU/ml IL-2 and 9 to 10 ug/ml peptides. A half-volume exchange with IL-2 medium occurred on days 3 and 7. The CDR3 is 13 amino acids. V lost 3 bases, J lost 8 bases, and 13 bases lay in between. Germline values: CDR1 DFQATT, CDR2 SNEGSKA (reference sequence). The entry originates in a study of vaccination effects on CD4 cells after COVID-19. Study background: Two-dose vaccination with either BNT162b2 or mRNA-1273 was given to the participants.

Study-wide results and limits: Sampling in the study covered few convalescent patients and included no early post-infection timepoints.

Produced via immunoSEQ multiplex PCR; TCRdb's table is partial and in-frame only. The profile covers about 27,000 clones, with about 70% appearing a single time and 20% to 25% taken by the ten largest. This clonotype was obtained from a human donor who received a COVID-19 vaccine. This chain joins TRBV20-1 and TRBJ1-4; maybe TRBD1 (5 bases). The input for sequencing was CD4+ T cells from PBMCs cultured with HCoV-NL63 spike peptides, taken before COVID-19 vaccination. The CDR3 DNA reads as TGCAGTGCTAGTCGACCCGAGGGGGAAAAACTGTTTTTT. This encodes CSASRPEGEKLFF.